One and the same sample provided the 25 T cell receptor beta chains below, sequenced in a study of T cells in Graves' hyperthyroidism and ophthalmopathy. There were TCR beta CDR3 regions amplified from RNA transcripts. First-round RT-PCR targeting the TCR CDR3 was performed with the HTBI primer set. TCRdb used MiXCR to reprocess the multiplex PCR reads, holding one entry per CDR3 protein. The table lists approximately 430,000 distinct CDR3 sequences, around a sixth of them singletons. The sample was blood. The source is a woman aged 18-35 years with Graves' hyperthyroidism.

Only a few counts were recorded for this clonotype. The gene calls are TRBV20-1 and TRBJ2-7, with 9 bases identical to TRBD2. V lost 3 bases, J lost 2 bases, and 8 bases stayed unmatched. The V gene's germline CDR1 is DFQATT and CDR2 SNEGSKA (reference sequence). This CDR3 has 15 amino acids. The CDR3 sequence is CSARATSGFTYEQYF. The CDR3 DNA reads TGCAGTGCTAGGGCGACTAGCGGATTTACCTACGAGCAGTACTTC.

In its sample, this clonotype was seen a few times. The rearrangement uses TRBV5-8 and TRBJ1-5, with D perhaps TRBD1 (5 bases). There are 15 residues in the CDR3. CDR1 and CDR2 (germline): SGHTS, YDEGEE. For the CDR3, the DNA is TGTGCAACCGGGGGGGGGATTTATAGCAATCAGCCCCAGCATTTT. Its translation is CATGGGIYSNQPQHF.

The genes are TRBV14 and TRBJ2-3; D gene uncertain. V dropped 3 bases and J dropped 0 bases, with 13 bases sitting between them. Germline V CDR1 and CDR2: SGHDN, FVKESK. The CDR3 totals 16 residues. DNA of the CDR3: TGTGCCAGCAGCCACCTACACGGAGTTAGCACAGATACGCAGTATTTT. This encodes CASSHLHGVSTDTQYF.

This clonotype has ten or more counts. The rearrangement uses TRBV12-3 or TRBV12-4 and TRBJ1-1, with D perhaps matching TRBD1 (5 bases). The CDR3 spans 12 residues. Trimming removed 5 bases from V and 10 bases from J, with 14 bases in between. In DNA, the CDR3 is TGTGCCAGCAGTCTTGGACCGGGGACAGCTTTCTTT. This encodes CASSLGPGTAFF.

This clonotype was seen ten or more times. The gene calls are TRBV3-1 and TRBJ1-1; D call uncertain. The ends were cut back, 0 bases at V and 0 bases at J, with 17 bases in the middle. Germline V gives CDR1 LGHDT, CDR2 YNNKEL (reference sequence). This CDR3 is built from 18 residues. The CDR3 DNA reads TGTGCCAGCAGCCAAGATAGTCTCTACGAGACAATGAACACTGAAGCTTTCTTT. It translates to CASSQDSLYETMNTEAFF.

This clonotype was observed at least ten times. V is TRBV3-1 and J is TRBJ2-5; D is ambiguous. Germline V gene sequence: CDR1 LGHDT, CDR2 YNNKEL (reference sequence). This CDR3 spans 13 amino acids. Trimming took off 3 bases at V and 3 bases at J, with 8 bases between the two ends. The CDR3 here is CASSHTMEETQYF. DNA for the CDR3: TGTGCCAGCAGCCACACAATGGAAGAGACCCAGTACTTC.

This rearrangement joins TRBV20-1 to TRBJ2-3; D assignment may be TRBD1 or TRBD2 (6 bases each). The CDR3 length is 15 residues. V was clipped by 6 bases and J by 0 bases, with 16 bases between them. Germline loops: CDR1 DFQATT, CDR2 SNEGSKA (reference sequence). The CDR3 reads CSAGGGQRSTDTQYF. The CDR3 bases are TGCAGTGCCGGAGGGGGGCAGAGAAGCACAGATACGCAGTATTTT.

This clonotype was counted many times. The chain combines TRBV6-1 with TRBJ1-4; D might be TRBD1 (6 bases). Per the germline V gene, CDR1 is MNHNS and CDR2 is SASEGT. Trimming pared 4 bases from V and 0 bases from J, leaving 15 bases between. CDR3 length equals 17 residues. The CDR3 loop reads CASSGQQGRATNEKLFF. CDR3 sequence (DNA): TGTGCCAGCAGTGGACAACAGGGAAGAGCAACTAATGAAAAACTGTTTTTT.

CDR3 in amino acids: CASREQGARGYTF. DNA of the CDR3: TGTGCCAGCAGAGAACAGGGGGCTCGAGGCTACACCTTC. This chain links TRBV6-1 with TRBJ1-2; TRBD1 agrees at 9 bases. Trimming cost V 6 bases and J 8 bases; bases outside gene matches: 7. Germline V gene lookup returns CDR1 MNHNS and CDR2 SASEGT. This CDR3 has 13 residues.

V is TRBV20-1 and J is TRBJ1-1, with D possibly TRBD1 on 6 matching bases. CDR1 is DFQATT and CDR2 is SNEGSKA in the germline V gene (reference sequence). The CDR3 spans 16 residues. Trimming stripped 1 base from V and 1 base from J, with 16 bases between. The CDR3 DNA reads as TGCAGTGCTAGAGGGTTCCGGACAGCCGGGAACACTGAAGCTTTCTTT. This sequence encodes CSARGFRTAGNTEAFF.

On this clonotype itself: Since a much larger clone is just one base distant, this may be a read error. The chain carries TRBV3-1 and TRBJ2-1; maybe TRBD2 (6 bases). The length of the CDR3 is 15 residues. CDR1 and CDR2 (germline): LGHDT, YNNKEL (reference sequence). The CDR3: CAGSTRLVFYNEQFF. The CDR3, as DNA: TGTGCCGGCAGCACGCGACTAGTTTTCTACAATGAGCAGTTCTTC.

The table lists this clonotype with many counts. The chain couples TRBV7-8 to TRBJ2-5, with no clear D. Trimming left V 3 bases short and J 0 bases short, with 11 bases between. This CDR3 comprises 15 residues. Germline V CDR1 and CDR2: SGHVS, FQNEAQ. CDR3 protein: CASSFGTTYQETQYF. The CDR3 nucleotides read TGTGCCAGCAGCTTCGGCACTACGTACCAAGAGACCCAGTACTTC.

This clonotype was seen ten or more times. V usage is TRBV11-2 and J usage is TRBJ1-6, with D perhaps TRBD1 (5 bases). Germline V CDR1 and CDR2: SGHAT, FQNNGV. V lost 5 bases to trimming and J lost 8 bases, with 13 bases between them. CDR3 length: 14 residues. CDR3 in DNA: TGTGCCAGCAGCCGTCAGGGTTTTTATTCACCCCTCCACTTT. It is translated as CASSRQGFYSPLHF. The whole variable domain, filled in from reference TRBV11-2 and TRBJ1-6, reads EAGVAQSPRYKIIEKRQSVAFWCNPISGHATLYWYQQILGQGPKLLIQFQNNGVVDDSQLPKDRFSAERLKGVDSTLKIQPAKLEDSAVYLCASSRQGFYSPLHFGNGTRLTVT.

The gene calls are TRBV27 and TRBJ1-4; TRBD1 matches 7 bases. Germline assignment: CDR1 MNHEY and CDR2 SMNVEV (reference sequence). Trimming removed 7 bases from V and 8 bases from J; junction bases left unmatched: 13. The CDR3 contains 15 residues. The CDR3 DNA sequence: TGTGCCAGCACTATAACAGGGGCGCATCAGGAAAAACTGTTTTTT. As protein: CASTITGAHQEKLFF. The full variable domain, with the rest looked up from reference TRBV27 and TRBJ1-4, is EAQVTQNPRYLITVTGKKLTVTCSQNMNHEYMSWYRQDPGLGLRQIYYSMNVEVTDKGDVPEGYKVSRKEKRNFPLILESPSPNQTSLYFCASTITGAHQEKLFFGSGTQLSVL.

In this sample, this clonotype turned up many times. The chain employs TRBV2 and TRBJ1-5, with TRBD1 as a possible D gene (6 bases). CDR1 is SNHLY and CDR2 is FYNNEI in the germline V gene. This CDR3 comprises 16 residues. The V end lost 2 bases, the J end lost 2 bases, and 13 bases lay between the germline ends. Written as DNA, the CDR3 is TGTGCCAGCAGTGAATCCTCGAGGGGGGGCAATCAGCCCCAGCATTTT. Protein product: CASSESSRGGNQPQHF.

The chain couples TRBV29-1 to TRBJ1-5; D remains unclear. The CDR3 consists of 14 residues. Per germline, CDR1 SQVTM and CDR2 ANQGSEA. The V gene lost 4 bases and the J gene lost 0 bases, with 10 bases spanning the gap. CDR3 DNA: TGCAGCGTTGTGGCAGAGGGTAGCAATCAGCCCCAGCATTTT. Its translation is CSVVAEGSNQPQHF.

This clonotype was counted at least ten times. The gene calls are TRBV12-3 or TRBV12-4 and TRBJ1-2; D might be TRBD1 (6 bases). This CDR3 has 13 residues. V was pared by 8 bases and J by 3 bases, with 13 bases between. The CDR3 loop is CASGAGADYGYTF. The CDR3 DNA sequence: TGTGCCAGCGGGGCAGGGGCGGACTATGGCTACACCTTC.

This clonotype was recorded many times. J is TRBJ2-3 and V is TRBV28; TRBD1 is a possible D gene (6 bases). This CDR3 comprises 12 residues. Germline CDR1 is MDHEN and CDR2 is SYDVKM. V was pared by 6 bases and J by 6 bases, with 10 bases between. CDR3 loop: CASSQTGDTQYF. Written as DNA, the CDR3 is TGTGCCAGCAGCCAAACAGGGGATACGCAGTATTTT.

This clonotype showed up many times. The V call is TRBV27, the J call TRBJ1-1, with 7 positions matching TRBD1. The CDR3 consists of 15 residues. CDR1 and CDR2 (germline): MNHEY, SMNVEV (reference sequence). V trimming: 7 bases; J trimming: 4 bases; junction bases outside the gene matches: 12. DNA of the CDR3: TGTGCCAGCACCCATTCGAGAGCAGGGGGCACTGAAGCTTTCTTT. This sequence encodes CASTHSRAGGTEAFF.

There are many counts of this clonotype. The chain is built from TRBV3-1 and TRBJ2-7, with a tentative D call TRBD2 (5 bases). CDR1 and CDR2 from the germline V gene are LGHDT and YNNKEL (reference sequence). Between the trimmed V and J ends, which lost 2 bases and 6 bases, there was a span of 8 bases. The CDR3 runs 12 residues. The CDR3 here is CASSQSGTEQYF. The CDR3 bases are TGTGCCAGCAGCCAAAGCGGAACCGAGCAGTACTTC.

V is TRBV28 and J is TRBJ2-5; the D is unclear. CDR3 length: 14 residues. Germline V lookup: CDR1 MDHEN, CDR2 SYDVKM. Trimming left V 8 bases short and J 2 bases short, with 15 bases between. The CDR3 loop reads CASLPRAKQETQYF. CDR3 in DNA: TGTGCCAGCCTCCCGAGAGCGAAACAAGAGACCCAGTACTTC.

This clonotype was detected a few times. As DNA, the CDR3 is TGTGCCAGCCGAGAGTCAGACACTGAAGCTTTCTTT. This sequence encodes CASRESDTEAFF. The rearrangement joins TRBV6-2 or TRBV6-3 to TRBJ1-1; D remains ambiguous. The length of the CDR3 is 12 residues. Germline V lookup: CDR1 MNHEY, CDR2 SVGEGT. Trimming took off 8 bases at V and 3 bases at J, with 10 bases between the two ends.

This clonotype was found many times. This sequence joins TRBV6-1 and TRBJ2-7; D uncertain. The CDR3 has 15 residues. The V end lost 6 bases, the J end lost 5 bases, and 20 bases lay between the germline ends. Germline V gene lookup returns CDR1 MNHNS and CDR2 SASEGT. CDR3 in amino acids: CASSQAGLSIHEQYF. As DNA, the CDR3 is TGTGCCAGCAGCCAAGCCGGCCTCAGCATACACGAGCAGTACTTC.

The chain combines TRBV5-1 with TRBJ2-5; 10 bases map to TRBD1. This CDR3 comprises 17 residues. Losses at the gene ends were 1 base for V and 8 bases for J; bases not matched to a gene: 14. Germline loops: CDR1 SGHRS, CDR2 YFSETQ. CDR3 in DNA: TGCGCCAGCAGCTTGATCCCGGGACAGGGGTGGGGGAAAACCCAGTACTTC. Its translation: CASSLIPGQGWGKTQYF.

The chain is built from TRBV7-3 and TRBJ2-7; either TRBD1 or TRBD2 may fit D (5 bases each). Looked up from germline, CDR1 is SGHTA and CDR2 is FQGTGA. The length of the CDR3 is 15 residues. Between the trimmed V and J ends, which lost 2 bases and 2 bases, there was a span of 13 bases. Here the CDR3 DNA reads TGTGCCAGCAGCTTACTAGGGGACGGAACCTACGAGCAGTACTTC. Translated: CASSLLGDGTYEQYF.